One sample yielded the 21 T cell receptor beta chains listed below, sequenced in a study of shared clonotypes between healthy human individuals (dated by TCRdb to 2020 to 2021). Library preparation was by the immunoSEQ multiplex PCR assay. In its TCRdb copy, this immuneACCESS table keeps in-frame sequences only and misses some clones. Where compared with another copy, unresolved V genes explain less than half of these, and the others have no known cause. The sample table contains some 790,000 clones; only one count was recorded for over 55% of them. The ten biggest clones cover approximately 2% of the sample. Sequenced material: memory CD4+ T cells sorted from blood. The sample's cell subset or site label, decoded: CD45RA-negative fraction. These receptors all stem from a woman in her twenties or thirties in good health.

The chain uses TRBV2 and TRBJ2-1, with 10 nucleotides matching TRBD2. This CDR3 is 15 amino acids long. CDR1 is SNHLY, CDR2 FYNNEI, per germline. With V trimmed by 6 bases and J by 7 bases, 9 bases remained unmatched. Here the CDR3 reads CASSALAGVMNEQFF. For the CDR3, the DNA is TGTGCCAGCAGCGCTCTAGCGGGAGTCATGAATGAGCAGTTCTTC.

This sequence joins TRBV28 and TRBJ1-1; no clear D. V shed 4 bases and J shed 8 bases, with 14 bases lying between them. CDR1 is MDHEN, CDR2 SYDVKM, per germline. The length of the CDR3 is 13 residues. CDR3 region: CASSSHVGREAFF. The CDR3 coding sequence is TGTGCCAGCAGTTCCCACGTTGGACGAGAAGCTTTCTTT.

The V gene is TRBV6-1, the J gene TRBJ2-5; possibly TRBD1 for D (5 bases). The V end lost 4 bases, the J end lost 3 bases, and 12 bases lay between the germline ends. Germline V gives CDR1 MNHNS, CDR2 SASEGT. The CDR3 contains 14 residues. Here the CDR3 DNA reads TGTGCCAGCAGTGCACTGGGGCCAGAAGAGACCCAGTACTTC. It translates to CASSALGPEETQYF.

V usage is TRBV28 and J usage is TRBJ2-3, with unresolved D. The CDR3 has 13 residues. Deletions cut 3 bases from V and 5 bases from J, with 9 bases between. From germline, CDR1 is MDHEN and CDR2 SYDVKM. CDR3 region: CASSFPNEDTQYF. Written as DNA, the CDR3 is TGTGCCAGCAGTTTCCCCAATGAAGATACGCAGTATTTT. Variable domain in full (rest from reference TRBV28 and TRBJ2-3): DVKVTQSSRYLVKRTGEKVFLECVQDMDHENMFWYRQDPGLGLRLIYFSYDVKMKEKGDIPEGYSVSREKKERFSLILESASTNQTSMYLCASSFPNEDTQYFGPGTRLTVL.

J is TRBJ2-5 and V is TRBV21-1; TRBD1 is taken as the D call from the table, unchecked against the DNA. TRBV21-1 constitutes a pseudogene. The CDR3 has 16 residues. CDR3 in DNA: TGTGCCAGCAGCAAAGGGGGGCAGGGTGGGTCAGAGACCCAGTACTTC. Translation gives CASSKGGQGGSETQYF.

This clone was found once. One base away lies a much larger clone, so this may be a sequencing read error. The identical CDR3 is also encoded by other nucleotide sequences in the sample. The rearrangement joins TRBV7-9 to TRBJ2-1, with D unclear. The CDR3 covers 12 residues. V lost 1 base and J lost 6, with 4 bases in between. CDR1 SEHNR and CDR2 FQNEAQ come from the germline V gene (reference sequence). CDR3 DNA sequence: TGTGCCAGCAGCTTAGTAGGCAATGAGCAGTTCTTC. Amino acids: CASSLVGNEQFF.

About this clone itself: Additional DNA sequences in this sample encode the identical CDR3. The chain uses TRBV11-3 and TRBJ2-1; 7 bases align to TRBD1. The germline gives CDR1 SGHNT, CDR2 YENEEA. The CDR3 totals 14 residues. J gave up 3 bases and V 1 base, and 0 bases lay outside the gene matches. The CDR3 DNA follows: TGTGCCAGCAGCTTAGCAGGGGGCTACAATGAGCAGTTCTTC. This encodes CASSLAGGYNEQFF.

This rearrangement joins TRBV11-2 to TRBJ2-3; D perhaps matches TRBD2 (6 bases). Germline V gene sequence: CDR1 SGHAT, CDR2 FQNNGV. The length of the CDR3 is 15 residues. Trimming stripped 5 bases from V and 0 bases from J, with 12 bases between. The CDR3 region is CASSPYSGSTDTQYF. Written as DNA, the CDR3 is TGTGCCAGCAGCCCATACAGCGGGAGCACAGATACGCAGTATTTT.

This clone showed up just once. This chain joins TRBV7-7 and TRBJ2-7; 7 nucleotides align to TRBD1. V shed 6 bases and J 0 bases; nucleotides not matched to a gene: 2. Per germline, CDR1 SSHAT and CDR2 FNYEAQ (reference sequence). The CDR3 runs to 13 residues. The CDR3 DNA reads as TGTGCCAGCAGTCGGGACAGCTCCTACGAGCAGTACTTC. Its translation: CASSRDSSYEQYF.

The CDR3 nucleotides read TGTGCCAGCACAGGGCGGGCTAACTATGGCTACACCTTC. Protein sequence: CASTGRANYGYTF. The genes are TRBV19 and TRBJ1-2; D might be TRBD1 (6 bases). From germline, CDR1 is LNHDA and CDR2 SQIVND (reference sequence). Trimming stripped 9 bases from V and 0 bases from J, with 11 bases between. The CDR3 has 13 amino acids.

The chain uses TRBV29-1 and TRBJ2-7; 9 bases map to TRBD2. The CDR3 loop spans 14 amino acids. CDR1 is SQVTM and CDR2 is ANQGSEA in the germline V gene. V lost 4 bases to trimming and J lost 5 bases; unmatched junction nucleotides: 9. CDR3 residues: CSVVRAGGTHEQYF. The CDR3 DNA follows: TGCAGCGTTGTCAGAGCGGGAGGTACCCACGAGCAGTACTTC.

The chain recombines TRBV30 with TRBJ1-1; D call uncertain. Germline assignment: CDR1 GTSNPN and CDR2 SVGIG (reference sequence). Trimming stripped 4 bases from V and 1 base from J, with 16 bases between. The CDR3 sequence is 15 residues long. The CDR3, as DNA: TGTGCCTGGACGGGAGCCAGCGAGGGGAACACTGAAGCTTTCTTT. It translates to CAWTGASEGNTEAFF.

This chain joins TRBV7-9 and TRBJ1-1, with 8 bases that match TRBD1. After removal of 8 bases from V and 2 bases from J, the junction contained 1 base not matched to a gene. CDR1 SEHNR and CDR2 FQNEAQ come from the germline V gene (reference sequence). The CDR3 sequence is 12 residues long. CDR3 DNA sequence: TGTGCCAGCGGACAGGGAAACACTGAAGCTTTCTTT. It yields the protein CASGQGNTEAFF.

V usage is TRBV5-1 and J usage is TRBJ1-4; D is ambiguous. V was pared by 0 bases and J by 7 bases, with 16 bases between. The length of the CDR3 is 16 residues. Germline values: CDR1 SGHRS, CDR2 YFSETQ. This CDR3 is CASSLGSEVTSEKLFF. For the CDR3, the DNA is TGCGCCAGCAGCTTGGGGTCGGAGGTGACCAGTGAAAAACTGTTTTTT.

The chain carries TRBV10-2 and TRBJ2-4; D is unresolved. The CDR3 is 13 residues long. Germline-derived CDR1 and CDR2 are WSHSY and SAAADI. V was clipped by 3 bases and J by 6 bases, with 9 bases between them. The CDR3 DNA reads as TGCGCCAGCAGTGATGGTTCGAGAAACATTCAGTACTTC. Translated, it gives CASSDGSRNIQYF.

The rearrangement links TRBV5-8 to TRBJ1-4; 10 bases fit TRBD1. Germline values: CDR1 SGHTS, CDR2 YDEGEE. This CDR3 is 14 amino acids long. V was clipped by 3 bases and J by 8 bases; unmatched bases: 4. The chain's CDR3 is CASSWTTGGEKLFF. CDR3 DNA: TGTGCCAGCAGCTGGACGACAGGGGGCGAAAAACTGTTTTTT.

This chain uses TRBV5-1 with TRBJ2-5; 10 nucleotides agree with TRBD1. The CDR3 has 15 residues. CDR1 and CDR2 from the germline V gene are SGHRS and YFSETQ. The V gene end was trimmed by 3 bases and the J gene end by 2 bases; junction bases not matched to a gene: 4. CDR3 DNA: TGCGCCAGCAGCTCGTGGACAGGGGGACAAGAGACCCAGTACTTC. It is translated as CASSSWTGGQETQYF. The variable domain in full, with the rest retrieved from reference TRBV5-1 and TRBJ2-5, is KAGVTQTPRYLIKTRGQQVTLSCSPISGHRSVSWYQQTPGQGLQFLFEYFSETQRNKGNFPGRFSGRQFSNSRSEMNVSTLELGDSALYLCASSSWTGGQETQYFGPGTRLLVL.

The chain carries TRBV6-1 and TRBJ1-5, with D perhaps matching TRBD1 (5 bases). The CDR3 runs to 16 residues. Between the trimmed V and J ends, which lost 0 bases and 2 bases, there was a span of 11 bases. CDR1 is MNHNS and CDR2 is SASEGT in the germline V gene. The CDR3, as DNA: TGTGCCAGCAGTGAAGCATGGGGGAGGGGCAATCAGCCCCAGCATTTT. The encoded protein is CASSEAWGRGNQPQHF.

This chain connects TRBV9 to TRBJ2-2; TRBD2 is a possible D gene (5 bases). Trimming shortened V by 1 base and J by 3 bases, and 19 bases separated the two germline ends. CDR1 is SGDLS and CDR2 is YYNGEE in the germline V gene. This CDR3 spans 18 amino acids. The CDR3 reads CASSVSGPRGFDTGELFF. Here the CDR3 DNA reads TGTGCCAGCAGCGTATCGGGCCCCCGGGGTTTCGACACCGGGGAGCTGTTTTTT.

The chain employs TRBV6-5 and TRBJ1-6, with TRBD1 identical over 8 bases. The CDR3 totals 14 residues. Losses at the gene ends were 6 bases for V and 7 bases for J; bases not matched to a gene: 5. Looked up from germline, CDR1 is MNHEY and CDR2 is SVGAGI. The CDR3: CASRAGGLNSPLHF. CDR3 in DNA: TGTGCCAGCAGGGCAGGGGGCTTGAATTCACCCCTCCACTTT.

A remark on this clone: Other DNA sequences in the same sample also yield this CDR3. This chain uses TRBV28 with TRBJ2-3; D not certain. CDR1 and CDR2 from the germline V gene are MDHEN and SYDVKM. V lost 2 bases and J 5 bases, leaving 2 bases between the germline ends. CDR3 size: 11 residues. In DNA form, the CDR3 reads TGTGCCAGCAGTTTAAAAGATACGCAGTATTTT. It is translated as CASSLKDTQYF.